This T cell receptor beta chain stems from a study of response to subunit inactivated influenza vaccine. MiXCR, run by TCRdb on the RT-PCR reads, gives a single entry per CDR3 protein. The data hold 500,000 to 700,000 distinct CDR3 sequences, with roughly 25% observed a single time. V was pared by 0 bases and J by 4 bases, with 6 bases between. Per the germline V gene, CDR1 is LGHNA and CDR2 is YNFKEQ. The CDR3 runs 13 residues. These sequences were also reported in another study, on T cells expressing NK-cell markers. That work contributes: TCR beta cDNA was generated via 5'RACE template switching incorporating UMIs. Of eight sequenced donors, seven were HCMV-seropositive and one HCMV-seronegative. In a group of about six donors, dominant NKG2C+ clonotypes represented roughly 1.0-7.0% of CD8+ T cells.

The TCR sequence derives from a man aged 45-65 years who received an inactivated influenza vaccine. The sample in question was CD4+ T cells sorted from PBMCs, obtained 11 to 12 days after vaccination. V gene TRBV4-2 combines with J gene TRBJ2-5; maybe TRBD2 (5 bases). The CDR3 loop reads CASSQDEGETQYF. CDR3 coding DNA: TGTGCCAGCAGCCAAGATGAGGGAGAGACCCAGTACTTC.